What follows are 8 T cell receptor beta chains derived from one specimen sequenced in a study of blood T cell repertoires in COVID-19. The data were produced by immunoSEQ multiplex PCR, yet TCRdb's version contains in-frame clones alone and is incomplete. The sample lists some 290,000 clones, roughly 90% occurring once. Sequencing was performed on peripheral blood. All receptors come from a woman in her forties or fifties who had recovered from COVID-19.

This clone appeared a single time. The J gene is TRBJ2-2, the V gene TRBV7-9; 7 bases fit TRBD1. This CDR3 is built from 16 residues. J was trimmed by 5 bases and V by 5 bases; bases with no gene match: 11. CDR1 and CDR2 from the germline V gene are SEHNR and FQNEAQ (reference sequence). CDR3 sequence reads: CASSPPDRPQTGELFF. CDR3 nucleotide sequence: TGTGCCAGCAGCCCACCGGACAGGCCCCAGACCGGGGAGCTGTTTTTT.

J is TRBJ2-3 and V is TRBV6-5, with TRBD2 matching over 7 bases. CDR1 MNHEY and CDR2 SVGAGI come from the germline V gene. CDR3 length: 15 residues. With 6 bases clipped from V and 1 base from J, the junction kept 7 bases outside the gene matches. The CDR3 here is CASRNSGAGTDTQYF. As DNA, the CDR3 is TGTGCCAGCAGAAACAGCGGGGCGGGCACAGATACGCAGTATTTT.

J is TRBJ2-1 and V is TRBV4-2; 8 bases are shared with TRBD2. The CDR3 is made up of 13 amino acids. V shed 1 base, J shed 8 bases, and the junction held 1 base outside the gene matches. CDR1 LGHNA and CDR2 YNFKEQ come from the germline V gene. DNA for the CDR3: TGTGCCAGCAGCCAAGGGCGGGGGGATGAGCAGTTCTTC. This gives the protein CASSQGRGDEQFF.

The genes are TRBV5-6 and TRBJ2-7; 10 bases are a match to TRBD1. Germline V CDR1 and CDR2: SGHDT, YYEEEE. V shed 1 base, J shed 4 bases, and the junction held 14 bases outside the gene matches. The CDR3 has 18 amino acids. The CDR3 sequence: CASSLSVTGTGELYEQYF. The CDR3 bases are TGTGCCAGCAGCTTGAGCGTAACGGGGACAGGGGAATTGTACGAGCAGTACTTC.

V usage is TRBV3-1 (or the pseudogene TRBV3-2) and J usage is TRBJ1-6, with 8 bases fitting TRBD1. With 2 bases clipped from V and 7 bases from J, the junction kept 4 bases outside the gene matches. The CDR3 is 15 amino acids. Germline assignment: CDR1 LGHDT and CDR2 YNNKEL (reference sequence). The CDR3 loop reads CASSQWDRRNSPLHF. The CDR3 DNA sequence: TGTGCCAGCAGCCAATGGGACAGGCGAAATTCACCCCTCCACTTT.

The chain has TRBV5-1 and TRBJ2-7, with TRBD1 identical over 7 bases. Trimming at V came to 3 bases and at J to 3 bases, leaving 15 bases not matched to a gene. The V gene's germline CDR1 is SGHRS and CDR2 YFSETQ. This CDR3 contains 17 residues. The CDR3 coding sequence is TGCGCCAGCAGCTCCTACCCTACGGGACAGACAGTCTACGAGCAGTACTTC. Translation: CASSSYPTGQTVYEQYF.

The gene calls are TRBV5-4 and TRBJ2-2; TRBD1 aligns across 9 bases. Germline V gene sequence: CDR1 SGHNT, CDR2 YYREEE (reference sequence). CDR3 length equals 15 residues. V dropped 2 bases and J dropped 6; count of bases not matched to a gene: 5. The CDR3 nucleotides are TGTGCCAGCAGCTTCGGACAGGGGCGCCCCGGGGAGCTGTTTTTT. Residues: CASSFGQGRPGELFF.

The gene calls are TRBV5-4 and TRBJ2-2; 7 positions agree with TRBD2. The ends lost 5 bases at V and 2 bases at J; junction bases unmatched: 9. This CDR3 has 16 residues. Germline V lookup: CDR1 SGHNT, CDR2 YYREEE (reference sequence). The CDR3 DNA follows: TGTGCCAGCAGGGCCGGCGGGAGAGGTAACACCGGGGAGCTGTTTTTT. It codes for CASRAGGRGNTGELFF. Complete variable domain (other parts from reference TRBV5-4 and TRBJ2-2): ETGVTQSPTHLIKTRGQQVTLRCSSQSGHNTVSWYQQALGQGPQFIFQYYREEENGRGNFPPRFSGLQFPNYSSELNVNALELDDSALYLCASRAGGRGNTGELFFGEGSRLTVL.